These 21 T cell receptor beta chains were all obtained from the same sample, sequenced in a study of identical twins. A single record per CDR3 protein comes from TCRdb applying MiXCR to the 5' RACE reads. The sample lists under 300,000 distinct CDR3 sequences; 5.5% to 7.5% were seen once. These data were also filed under a second study, of T cells expressing NK-cell markers.

Sequenced sample: CD8+ T cells sorted from blood. The origin of the receptors is a woman between 18 and 29 years old in good health.

The sample holds a few counts of this clonotype. The chain is built from TRBV7-9 and TRBJ2-2, with D maybe TRBD1 (6 bases). The V end was cut by 5 bases, the J end by 3 bases, with 13 bases between. The CDR3 consists of 15 residues. The germline gives CDR1 SEHNR, CDR2 FQNEAQ (reference sequence). CDR3 region: CASSNRDTHTGELFF. As DNA, the CDR3 is TGTGCCAGCAGCAACCGGGACACTCACACCGGGGAGCTGTTTTTT.

This clonotype was counted only a few times. The chain recombines TRBV2 with TRBJ2-2, with 9 bases fitting TRBD2. With 9 bases clipped from V and 3 bases from J, the junction kept 5 bases outside the gene matches. The CDR3 has 14 residues. Germline V gives CDR1 SNHLY, CDR2 FYNNEI. The CDR3: CASSGTSYTGELFF. The DNA of the CDR3 is TGTGCCAGTTCCGGGACTAGCTACACCGGGGAGCTGTTTTTT.

The chain employs TRBV27 and TRBJ2-7; D gene ambiguous. The V gene lost 2 bases and the J gene lost 1 base, with 6 bases spanning the gap. Germline CDR1 is MNHEY and CDR2 is SMNVEV (reference sequence). This CDR3 region has 13 residues. This chain's CDR3 is CASSLGESYEQYF. The CDR3 DNA is TGTGCCAGCAGTTTAGGGGAATCCTACGAGCAGTACTTC.

V usage is TRBV10-1 and J usage is TRBJ2-3; TRBD2 matches at 16 bases. The V and J ends lost 4 bases and 6 bases, in that order; junction bases with no gene match: 10. CDR3 length: 18 amino acids. The germline V gene has CDR1 WNHNN and CDR2 SYGVQD (reference sequence). The CDR3 region is CASSGQPGTSGGADTQYF. The CDR3 bases are TGCGCCAGCAGTGGACAACCCGGGACTAGCGGGGGGGCCGATACGCAGTATTTT.

This clonotype was seen many times. The rearrangement links TRBV20-1 to TRBJ2-1, with TRBD2 matching 11 bases. V lost 5 bases to trimming and J lost 7 bases; unmatched junction nucleotides: 4. Germline loops: CDR1 DFQATT, CDR2 SNEGSKA (reference sequence). The CDR3 sequence is 13 residues long. This CDR3 is CSALAGGLNEQFF. In nucleotides, the CDR3 is TGCAGTGCTCTAGCGGGAGGCCTTAATGAGCAGTTCTTC.

This clonotype showed up just a few times. This chain links TRBV2 with TRBJ1-1; D is ambiguous. CDR3 length: 16 amino acids. Germline V gives CDR1 SNHLY, CDR2 FYNNEI. The V end was cut by 0 bases, the J end by 3 bases, with 14 bases between. The CDR3 here is CASSEAPGSGHTEAFF. The CDR3 bases are TGTGCCAGCAGTGAAGCGCCGGGCAGCGGGCACACTGAAGCTTTCTTT.

V and J are TRBV6-2 or TRBV6-3 and TRBJ2-1; 9 positions match TRBD2. The ends lost 7 bases at V and 8 bases at J; junction bases unmatched: 18. Germline lookup yields CDR1 MNHEY and CDR2 SVGEGT. The CDR3 is made up of 17 amino acids. The CDR3 spells CASTPSGRPSFGDEQFF. As DNA, the CDR3 is TGTGCCAGCACTCCAAGCGGGAGGCCCTCTTTTGGGGATGAGCAGTTCTTC.

The chain carries TRBV7-2 and TRBJ1-2; D possibly corresponds to TRBD1 (5 bases). Deletions cut 4 bases from V and 4 bases from J, with 10 bases between. The germline gives CDR1 SGHTA, CDR2 FQGNSA. CDR3 length: 13 amino acids. CDR3 loop: CASSSGASYGYTF. As DNA, the CDR3 is TGTGCCAGCAGCTCCGGGGCGTCCTATGGCTACACCTTC.

The table lists this clonotype with many counts. V usage is TRBV25-1 and J usage is TRBJ1-2; D gene unclear. Trimming pared 3 bases from V and 2 bases from J, leaving 7 bases between. The CDR3 runs 13 residues. Looked up from germline, CDR1 is MGHDK and CDR2 is SYGVNS. The CDR3 DNA reads TGTGCCAGCAGTGAGTTCGGCAACTATGGCTACACCTTC. Amino acid sequence: CASSEFGNYGYTF.

This clonotype has just a few counts. V usage is TRBV4-3 and J usage is TRBJ2-1; D is perhaps TRBD2 (5 bases). CDR1 is LGHNA and CDR2 is YSLEER in the germline V gene. The CDR3 extends over 16 amino acids. Trimming pared 0 bases from V and 1 base from J, leaving 10 bases between. CDR3 protein: CASSQDPRESYNEQFF. The DNA for the CDR3 is TGCGCCAGCAGCCAAGACCCGAGGGAGTCCTACAATGAGCAGTTCTTC.

This clonotype was found many times. The V and J genes are TRBV5-6 and TRBJ2-7; D not certain. The CDR3 contains 14 residues. Germline values: CDR1 SGHDT, CDR2 YYEEEE. Trimming removed 4 bases at V and 4 bases at J, with 15 bases between. Here the CDR3 DNA reads TGTGCCAGCAGCATAGCCGGACGGTGGTACGAGCAGTACTTC. It yields the protein CASSIAGRWYEQYF.

V and J are TRBV20-1 and TRBJ2-7; D is undetermined. The germline gives CDR1 DFQATT, CDR2 SNEGSKA (reference sequence). The CDR3 extends over 13 amino acids. Trimming left V 1 base short and J 1 base short, with 8 bases between. CDR3: CSARVDGSYEQYF. The CDR3 nucleotides read TGCAGTGCTAGAGTCGACGGATCCTACGAGCAGTACTTC.

The chain employs TRBV6-5 and TRBJ2-3; 7 bases agree with TRBD2. The CDR3 spans 12 residues. Germline loops: CDR1 MNHEY, CDR2 SVGAGI. Trimming at V came to 7 bases and at J to 8 bases, leaving 6 bases not matched to a gene. CDR3 in amino acids: CASKVGGGTQYF. Here the CDR3 DNA reads TGTGCCAGCAAAGTTGGGGGGGGTACGCAGTATTTT.

This chain uses TRBV29-1 with TRBJ2-2; 7 nucleotides align to TRBD1. This CDR3 is 14 amino acids long. V was pared by 5 bases and J by 4 bases, with 7 bases of the junction left unmatched. Germline V gene data show CDR1 as SQVTM and CDR2 as ANQGSEA. The CDR3 sequence is CSVLGGAGTGELFF. The CDR3 nucleotides read TGCAGCGTTCTAGGGGGCGCAGGCACCGGGGAGCTGTTTTTT.

This clonotype occurred a few times. This chain joins TRBV6-1 and TRBJ2-1; 8 bases agree with TRBD2. V lost 7 bases, J lost 3 bases, and 5 bases stayed unmatched. Germline lookup yields CDR1 MNHNS and CDR2 SASEGT. The CDR3 extends over 14 amino acids. CDR3 in DNA: TGTGCCAGCATCTCCAGCGGGAGCTACAATGAGCAGTTCTTC. Translated, it gives CASISSGSYNEQFF.

This clonotype was observed a handful of times. The chain combines TRBV14 with TRBJ2-1, with D possibly being TRBD1 or TRBD2 (6 bases each). Germline V gene data show CDR1 as SGHDN and CDR2 as FVKESK. Trimming left V 4 bases short and J 3 bases short, with 13 bases between. The CDR3 totals 15 residues. The CDR3 here is CASSPLEGGYNEQFF. CDR3 bases: TGTGCCAGCAGCCCCCTAGAGGGGGGCTACAATGAGCAGTTCTTC.

This sequence joins TRBV19 and TRBJ2-2; possible D gene TRBD2, 6 bases. This CDR3 comprises 16 residues. The V end lost 6 bases, the J end lost 2 bases, and 16 bases lay between the germline ends. In germline, CDR1 is LNHDA, CDR2 SQIVND (reference sequence). The CDR3 region is CASRGRWEENTGELFF. CDR3 nucleotide sequence: TGTGCCAGTAGGGGGAGGTGGGAAGAAAACACCGGGGAGCTGTTTTTT. Full variable domain (rest looked up from reference TRBV19 and TRBJ2-2): DGGITQSPKYLFRKEGQNVTLSCEQNLNHDAMYWYRQDPGQGLRLIYYSQIVNDFQKGDIAEGYSVSREKKESFPLTVTSAQKNPTAFYLCASRGRWEENTGELFFGEGSRLTVL.

CDR3 residues: CASSPELNPGYEQYF. The CDR3 DNA follows: TGCGCCAGCAGCCCCGAACTAAACCCGGGATACGAGCAGTACTTC. The chain recombines TRBV5-1 with TRBJ2-7, with a possible D match to TRBD2 (5 bases). The germline V and J ends were trimmed by 4 bases and 4 bases, with 18 bases remaining between them. The germline V gene encodes CDR1 SGHRS and CDR2 YFSETQ. CDR3 size: 15 residues.

This clonotype was recorded a few times. This sequence joins TRBV7-9 and TRBJ1-2; D might be TRBD1 (5 bases). This CDR3 is 15 amino acids long. V was pared by 4 bases and J by 0 bases, with 12 bases between. Looked up from germline, CDR1 is SEHNR and CDR2 is FQNEAQ (reference sequence). CDR3 residues: CASSSDRTSNYGYTF. DNA of the CDR3: TGTGCCAGCAGCTCCGACAGAACTTCTAACTATGGCTACACCTTC. Complete variable domain (other parts from reference TRBV7-9 and TRBJ1-2): DTGVSQNPRHKITKRGQNVTFRCDPISEHNRLYWYRQTLGQGPEFLTYFQNEAQLEKSRLLSDRFSAERPKGSFSTLEIQRTEQGDSAMYLCASSSDRTSNYGYTFGSGTRLTVV.

This clonotype was detected many times. The rearrangement joins TRBV9 to TRBJ2-6; D unclear. Trimming took 3 bases from V and 0 from J, leaving 13 bases between them. The germline V gene has CDR1 SGDLS and CDR2 YYNGEE. The CDR3 length is 17 residues. The CDR3 here is CASSESPRYSGANVLTF. The CDR3 bases are TGTGCCAGCAGCGAATCGCCCCGTTACTCTGGGGCCAACGTCCTGACTTTC.

This clonotype was observed many times. This rearrangement joins TRBV12-3 or TRBV12-4 to TRBJ2-5, with a possible D match to TRBD2 (6 bases). The CDR3 covers 14 residues. The V gene lost 5 bases and the J gene lost 5 bases, with 15 bases spanning the gap. For the CDR3, the DNA is TGTGCCAGCAGTAGCACGACGGGGGACGAGACCCAGTACTTC. Translating it yields CASSSTTGDETQYF.